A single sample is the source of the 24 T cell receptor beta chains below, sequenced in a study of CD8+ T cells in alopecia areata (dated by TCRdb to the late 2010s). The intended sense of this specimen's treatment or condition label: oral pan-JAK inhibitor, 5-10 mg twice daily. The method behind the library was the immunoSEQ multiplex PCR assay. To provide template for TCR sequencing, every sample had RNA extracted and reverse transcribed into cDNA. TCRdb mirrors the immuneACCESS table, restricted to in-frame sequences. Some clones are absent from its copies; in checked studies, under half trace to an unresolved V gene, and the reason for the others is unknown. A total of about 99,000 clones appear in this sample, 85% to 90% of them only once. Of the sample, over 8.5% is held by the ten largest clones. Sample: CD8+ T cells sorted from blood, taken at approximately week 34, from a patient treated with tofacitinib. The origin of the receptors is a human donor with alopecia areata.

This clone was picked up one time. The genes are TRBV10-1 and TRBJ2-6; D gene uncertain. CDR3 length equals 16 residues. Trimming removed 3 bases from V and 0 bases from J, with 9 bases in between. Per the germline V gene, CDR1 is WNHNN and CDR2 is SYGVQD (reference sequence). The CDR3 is CASSEHLISGANVLTF. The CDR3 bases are TGCGCCAGCAGTGAACACCTGATCTCTGGGGCCAACGTCCTGACTTTC.

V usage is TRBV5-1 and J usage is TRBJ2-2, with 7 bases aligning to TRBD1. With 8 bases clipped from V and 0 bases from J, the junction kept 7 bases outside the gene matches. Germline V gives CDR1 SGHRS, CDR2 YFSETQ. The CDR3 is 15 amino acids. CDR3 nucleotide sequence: TGCGCCAGTTCCACCGGGACAGCGAACACCGGGGAGCTGTTTTTT. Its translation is CASSTGTANTGELFF.

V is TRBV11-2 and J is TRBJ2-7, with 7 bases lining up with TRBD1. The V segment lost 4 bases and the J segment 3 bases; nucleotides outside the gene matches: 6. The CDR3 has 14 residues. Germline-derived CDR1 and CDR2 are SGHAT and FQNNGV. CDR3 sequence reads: CASSYRDRYYEQYF. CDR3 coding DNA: TGTGCCAGCAGCTACCGGGACAGATACTACGAGCAGTACTTC.

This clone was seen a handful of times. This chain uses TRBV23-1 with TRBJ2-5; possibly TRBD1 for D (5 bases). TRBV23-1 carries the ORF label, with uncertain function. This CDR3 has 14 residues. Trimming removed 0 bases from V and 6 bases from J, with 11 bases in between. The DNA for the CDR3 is TGCGCCAGCAGTCAATCGGGCAGGGTGAAGACCCAGTACTTC. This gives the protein CASSQSGRVKTQYF.

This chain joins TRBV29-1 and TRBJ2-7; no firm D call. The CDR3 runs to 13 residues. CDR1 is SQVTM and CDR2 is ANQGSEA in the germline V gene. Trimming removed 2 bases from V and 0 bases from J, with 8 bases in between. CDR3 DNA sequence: TGCAGCGTTGAATCTTCCCGCTCCTACGAGCAGTACTTC. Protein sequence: CSVESSRSYEQYF.

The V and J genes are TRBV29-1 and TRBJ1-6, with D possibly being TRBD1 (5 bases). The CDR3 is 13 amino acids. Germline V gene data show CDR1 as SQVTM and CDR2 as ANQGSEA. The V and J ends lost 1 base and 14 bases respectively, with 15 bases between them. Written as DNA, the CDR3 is TGCAGCGTTGAAGTAATGGGGGAAGTGACCCTCCACTTT. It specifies CSVEVMGEVTLHF.

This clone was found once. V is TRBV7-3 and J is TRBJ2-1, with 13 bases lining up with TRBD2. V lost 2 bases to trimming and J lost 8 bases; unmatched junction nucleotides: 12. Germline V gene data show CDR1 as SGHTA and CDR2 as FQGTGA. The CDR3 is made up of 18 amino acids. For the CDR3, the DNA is TGTGCCAGCAGCTTACCGGGACTAGCGGGGAGTTTCGGCGATGAGCAGTTCTTC. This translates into CASSLPGLAGSFGDEQFF.

The chain's CDR3 is CASSQGADVTF. The CDR3 nucleotides read TGCGCCAGCAGCCAAGGGGCCGACGTCACCTTC. The V call is TRBV4-1, the J call TRBJ1-2; D remains unclear. Germline V gene sequence: CDR1 MGHRA, CDR2 YSYEKL. The CDR3 has 11 amino acids. V gave up 1 base and J gave up 13 bases, with 10 bases separating them.

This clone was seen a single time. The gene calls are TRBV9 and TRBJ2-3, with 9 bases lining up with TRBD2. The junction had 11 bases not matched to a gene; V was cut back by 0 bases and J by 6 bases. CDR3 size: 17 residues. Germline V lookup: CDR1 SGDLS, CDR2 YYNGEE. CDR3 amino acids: CASSVVGSGGPLDTQYF. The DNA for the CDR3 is TGTGCCAGCAGCGTAGTAGGTAGCGGGGGTCCATTGGATACGCAGTATTTT.

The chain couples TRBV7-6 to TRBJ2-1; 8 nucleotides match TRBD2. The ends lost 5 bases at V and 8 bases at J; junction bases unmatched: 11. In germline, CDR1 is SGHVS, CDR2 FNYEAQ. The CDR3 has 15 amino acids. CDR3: CASSLSSRGGYEQFF. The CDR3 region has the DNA TGTGCCAGCAGCCTCAGCTCTCGGGGGGGCTATGAGCAGTTCTTC.

CDR3 loop: CASSQGGPHTF. The CDR3 DNA follows: TGCGCCAGCAGCCAAGGGGGCCCTCACACCTTC. The genes are TRBV4-1 and TRBJ1-2; possibly TRBD1 for D (5 bases). Germline V gene data show CDR1 as MGHRA and CDR2 as YSYEKL. V lost 1 base and J lost 12, with 9 bases in between. The CDR3 is 11 amino acids.

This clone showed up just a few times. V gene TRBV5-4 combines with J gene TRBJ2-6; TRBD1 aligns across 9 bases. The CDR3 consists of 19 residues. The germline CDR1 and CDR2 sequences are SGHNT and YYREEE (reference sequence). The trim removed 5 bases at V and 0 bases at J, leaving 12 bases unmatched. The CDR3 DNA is TGTGCCAGCAGGGGCGAACCGGGACAGGGTAGCTCTGGGGCCAACGTCCTGACTTTC. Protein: CASRGEPGQGSSGANVLTF.

As DNA, the CDR3 is TGTGCCAGCTCCGGTCCGGGACTAGCCTACGAGACCCAGTACTTC. Translated: CASSGPGLAYETQYF. The rearrangement links TRBV2 to TRBJ2-5; 9 positions agree with TRBD2. Germline V gives CDR1 SNHLY, CDR2 FYNNEI. V dropped 8 bases and J dropped 5; count of bases not matched to a gene: 12. The CDR3 is 15 amino acids.

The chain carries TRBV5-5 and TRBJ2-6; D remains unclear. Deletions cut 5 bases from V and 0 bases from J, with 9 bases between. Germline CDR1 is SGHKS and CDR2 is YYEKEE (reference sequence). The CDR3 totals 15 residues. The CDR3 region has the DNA TGTGCCAGCAGTCTAGACATCTCTGGGGCCAACGTCCTGACTTTC. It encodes CASSLDISGANVLTF.

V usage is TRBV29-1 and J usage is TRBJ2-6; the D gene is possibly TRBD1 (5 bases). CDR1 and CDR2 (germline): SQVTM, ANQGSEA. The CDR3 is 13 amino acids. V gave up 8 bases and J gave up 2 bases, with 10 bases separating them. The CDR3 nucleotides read TGCAGCTCGCAGGGCCCTGGGGCCAACGTCCTGACTTTC. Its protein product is CSSQGPGANVLTF. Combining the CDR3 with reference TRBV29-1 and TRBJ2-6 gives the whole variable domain SAVISQKPSRDICQRGTSLTIQCQVDSQVTMMFWYRQQPGQSLTLIATANQGSEATYESGFVIDKFPISRPNLTFSTLTVSNMSPEDSSIYLCSSQGPGANVLTFGAGSRLTVL.

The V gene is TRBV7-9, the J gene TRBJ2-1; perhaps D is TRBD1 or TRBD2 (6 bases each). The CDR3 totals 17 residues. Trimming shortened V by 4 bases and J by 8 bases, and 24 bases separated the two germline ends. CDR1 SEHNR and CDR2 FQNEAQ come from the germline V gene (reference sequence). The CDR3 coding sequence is TGTGCCAGCAGCTCGCCCCCTGAGGGGGGCCTTTTGGATGAGCAGTTCTTC. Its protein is CASSSPPEGGLLDEQFF.

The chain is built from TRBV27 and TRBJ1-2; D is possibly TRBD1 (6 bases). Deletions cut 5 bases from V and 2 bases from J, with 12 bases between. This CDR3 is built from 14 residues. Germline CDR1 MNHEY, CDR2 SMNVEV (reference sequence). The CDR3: CASSTHRENYGYTF. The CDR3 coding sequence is TGTGCCAGCAGTACCCACAGGGAAAACTATGGCTACACCTTC.

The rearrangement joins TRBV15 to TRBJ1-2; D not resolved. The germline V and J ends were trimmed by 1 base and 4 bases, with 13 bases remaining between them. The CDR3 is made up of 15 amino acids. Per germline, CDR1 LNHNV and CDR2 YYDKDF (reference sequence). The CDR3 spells CATSRVEAQIYGYTF. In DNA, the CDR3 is TGTGCCACCAGCAGAGTTGAGGCACAGATCTATGGCTACACCTTC.

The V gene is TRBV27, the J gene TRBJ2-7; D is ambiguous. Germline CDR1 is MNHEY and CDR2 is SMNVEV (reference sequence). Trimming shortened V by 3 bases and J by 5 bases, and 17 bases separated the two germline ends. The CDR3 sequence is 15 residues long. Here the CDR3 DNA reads TGTGCCAGCAGTTTTGGGGTCTCCCTCGCCGACGAGCAGTACTTC. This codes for CASSFGVSLADEQYF.

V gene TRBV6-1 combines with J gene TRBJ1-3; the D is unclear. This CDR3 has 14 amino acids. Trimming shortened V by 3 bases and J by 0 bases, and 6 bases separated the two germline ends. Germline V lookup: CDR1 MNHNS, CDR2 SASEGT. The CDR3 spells CASSDRLSGNTIYF. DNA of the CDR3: TGTGCCAGCAGTGACCGGCTCTCTGGAAACACCATATATTTT.

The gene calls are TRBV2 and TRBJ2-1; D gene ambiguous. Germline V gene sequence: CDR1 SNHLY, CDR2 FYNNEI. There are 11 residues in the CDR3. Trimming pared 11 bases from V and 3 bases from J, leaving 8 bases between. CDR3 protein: CAVWDYNEQFF. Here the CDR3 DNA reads TGTGCCGTATGGGACTACAATGAGCAGTTCTTC.

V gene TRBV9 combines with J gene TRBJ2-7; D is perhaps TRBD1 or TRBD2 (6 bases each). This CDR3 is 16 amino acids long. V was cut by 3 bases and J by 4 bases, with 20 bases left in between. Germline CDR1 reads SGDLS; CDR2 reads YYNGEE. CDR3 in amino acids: CASSAPQGHGTYEQYF. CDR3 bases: TGTGCCAGCAGCGCCCCGCAGGGACATGGGACTTACGAGCAGTACTTC.

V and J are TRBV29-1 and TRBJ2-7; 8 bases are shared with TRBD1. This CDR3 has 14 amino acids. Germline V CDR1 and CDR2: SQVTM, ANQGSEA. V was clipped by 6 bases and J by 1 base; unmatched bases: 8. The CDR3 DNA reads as TGCAGCGTCATGACAGGGGAAGTTTCCTACGAGCAGTACTTC. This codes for CSVMTGEVSYEQYF.

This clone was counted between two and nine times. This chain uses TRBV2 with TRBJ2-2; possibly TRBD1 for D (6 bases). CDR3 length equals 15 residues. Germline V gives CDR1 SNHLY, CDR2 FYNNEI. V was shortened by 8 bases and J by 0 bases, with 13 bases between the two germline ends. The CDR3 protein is CASVLGTTNTGELFF. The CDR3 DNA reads TGTGCCAGCGTTCTTGGGACAACGAACACCGGGGAGCTGTTTTTT.